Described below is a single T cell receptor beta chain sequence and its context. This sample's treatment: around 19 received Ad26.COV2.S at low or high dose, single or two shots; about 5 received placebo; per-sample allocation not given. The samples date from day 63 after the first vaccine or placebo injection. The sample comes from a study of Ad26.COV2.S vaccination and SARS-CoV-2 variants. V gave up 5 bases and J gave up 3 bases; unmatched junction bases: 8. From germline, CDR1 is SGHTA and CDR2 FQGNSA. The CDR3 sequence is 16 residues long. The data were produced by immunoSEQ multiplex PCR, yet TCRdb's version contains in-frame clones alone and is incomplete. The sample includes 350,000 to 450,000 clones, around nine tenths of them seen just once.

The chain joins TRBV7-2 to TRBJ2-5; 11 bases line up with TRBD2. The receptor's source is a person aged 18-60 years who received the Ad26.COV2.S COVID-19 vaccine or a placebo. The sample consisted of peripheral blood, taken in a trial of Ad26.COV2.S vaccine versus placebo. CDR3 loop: CASSVHPGLAEETQYF. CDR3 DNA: TGTGCCAGCAGCGTACACCCGGGACTAGCGGAAGAGACCCAGTACTTC.